One sample yielded the 5 T cell receptor beta chains listed below, sequenced in a study of T cell responses to AZD1222 COVID-19 vaccine. The protocol was immunoSEQ multiplex PCR, while the TCRdb copy is restricted to in-frame clones and leaves out a portion. This table holds approximately 110,000 clones, approximately 85% found once. Sequences were derived from peripheral blood, sampled 28 days after the second AZD1222 dose. The receptors were sampled from an adult who received the AZD1222 COVID-19 vaccine.

Only a few counts were recorded for this clone. This chain connects TRBV4-2 to TRBJ1-3, with a tentative D call TRBD1 (6 bases). V gave up 0 bases and J gave up 0 bases, with 9 bases separating them. The CDR3 is 16 residues long. Germline V CDR1 and CDR2: LGHNA, YNFKEQ. Here the CDR3 DNA reads TGTGCCAGCAGCCAAGATAGGGGGATCTCTGGAAACACCATATATTTT. Protein product: CASSQDRGISGNTIYF.

The chain combines TRBV2 with TRBJ2-5; unclear D gene. Trimming removed 5 bases at V and 5 bases at J, with 9 bases between. The CDR3 is made up of 12 amino acids. CDR1 and CDR2 from the germline V gene are SNHLY and FYNNEI. The CDR3 region is CASSSLAETQYF. DNA for the CDR3: TGTGCCAGCAGTTCCCTCGCGGAGACCCAGTACTTC.

The chain uses TRBV7-9 and TRBJ2-5, with D possibly called TRBD1 or TRBD2 (5 bases each). V was trimmed by 4 bases and J by 1 base, leaving 16 bases between them. Germline CDR1 is SEHNR and CDR2 is FQNEAQ (reference sequence). CDR3 size: 16 residues. The CDR3 protein is CASSSRGQGVQETQYF. The CDR3 DNA is TGTGCCAGCAGCTCCCGGGGCCAAGGTGTCCAAGAGACCCAGTACTTC.

The J gene is TRBJ2-5, the V gene TRBV7-6; 11 bases map to TRBD2. The CDR3 sequence is 15 residues long. V lost 5 bases, J lost 2 bases, and 4 bases stayed unmatched. Per germline, CDR1 SGHVS and CDR2 FNYEAQ. CDR3 coding DNA: TGTGCCAGCAGCCTCACTAGCGGGGGACAAGAGACCCAGTACTTC. Its protein is CASSLTSGGQETQYF. Supplemented by reference TRBV7-6 and TRBJ2-5, the full variable domain reads GAGVSQSPRYKVTKRGQDVALRCDPISGHVSLYWYRQALGQGPEFLTYFNYEAQQDKSGLPNDRFSAERPEGSISTLTIQRTEQRDSAMYRCASSLTSGGQETQYFGPGTRLLVL.

This clone occurred a few times. This chain joins TRBV10-1 and TRBJ1-1; D call uncertain. V dropped 4 bases and J dropped 4 bases, with 16 bases sitting between them. The CDR3 is 15 residues long. Germline V lookup: CDR1 WNHNN, CDR2 SYGVQD (reference sequence). CDR3 sequence: CASSAVGRRVTEAFF. CDR3 DNA: TGCGCCAGCAGTGCGGTGGGCAGGCGGGTCACTGAAGCTTTCTTT.